The 29 T cell receptor beta chains below come from one sample, sequenced in a study of cytomegalovirus exposure and HLA in healthy donors. PCR involved 60 Vbeta and 13 Jbeta primers. This table comes from immunoSEQ multiplex PCR, and its TCRdb copy is limited to in-frame clones, with some not included. This table holds about 130,000 clones, over 60% found once. Input material: PBMCs. Receptor source: a man aged 18 to 29 in good health and CMV-seronegative.

This clone has a single count. The V and J genes are TRBV5-6 and TRBJ2-1; a weak D match, TRBD2 (5 bases). Trimming shortened V by 7 bases and J by 8 bases, and 13 bases separated the two germline ends. The germline V gene encodes CDR1 SGHDT and CDR2 YYEEEE. This CDR3 comprises 12 residues. CDR3 protein: CASRRRLDEQFF. DNA for the CDR3: TGTGCCAGCCGGCGGAGGTTGGATGAGCAGTTCTTC.

The chain couples TRBV6-5 to TRBJ1-2; the match to TRBD1 covers 8 bases. Germline V lookup: CDR1 MNHEY, CDR2 SVGAGI. V gave up 6 bases and J gave up 5 bases; unmatched junction bases: 5. This CDR3 is built from 13 residues. The CDR3 bases are TGTGCCAGCAGATCCGGGACAGGATATGGCTACACCTTC. Its protein product is CASRSGTGYGYTF.

The rearrangement links TRBV27 to TRBJ2-7; D ambiguous. Trimming stripped 4 bases from V and 0 bases from J, with 7 bases between. The CDR3 extends over 13 amino acids. CDR1 is MNHEY, CDR2 SMNVEV, per germline (reference sequence). The CDR3 DNA sequence: TGTGCCAGCAGTTGGAGTCGCTCCTACGAGCAGTACTTC. This encodes CASSWSRSYEQYF.

The chain joins TRBV27 to TRBJ2-1; the D gene is possibly TRBD2 (7 bases). Trimming shortened V by 7 bases and J by 3 bases, and 19 bases separated the two germline ends. This CDR3 has 16 residues. The germline V gene has CDR1 MNHEY and CDR2 SMNVEV (reference sequence). The CDR3 DNA sequence: TGTGCCAGCAACCGCTGGGGGGGGCGGAACTACAATGAGCAGTTCTTC. This sequence encodes CASNRWGGRNYNEQFF.

This clone has only one observation. The V gene is TRBV4-1, the J gene TRBJ2-1; D gene ambiguous. The CDR3 covers 14 residues. The V end was cut by 4 bases, the J end by 9 bases, with 16 bases between. Germline V gene sequence: CDR1 MGHRA, CDR2 YSYEKL. The chain's CDR3 is CASSPSSWATEQFF. In DNA form, the CDR3 reads TGCGCCAGCAGCCCATCGAGTTGGGCCACTGAGCAGTTCTTC.

This clone was seen more than once but under ten times. The chain combines TRBV18 with TRBJ1-5, with 7 nucleotides matching TRBD1. Trimming cost V 1 base and J 4 bases; bases outside gene matches: 4. The length of the CDR3 is 15 residues. Germline V gene lookup returns CDR1 KGHSH and CDR2 LQKENI. Written as DNA, the CDR3 is TGTGCCAGCTCACCACAAAAGGGACAGAATCAGCCCCAGCATTTT. Protein sequence: CASSPQKGQNQPQHF.

The rearrangement uses TRBV6-4 and TRBJ2-7; TRBD1 matches 9 bases. Trimming cost V 6 bases and J 2 bases; bases outside gene matches: 5. Germline V gene lookup returns CDR1 MRHNA and CDR2 SNTAGT. The CDR3 spans 14 residues. CDR3 sequence (DNA): TGTGCCAGCAGGGGACAGGGTCTACCCTACGAGCAGTACGTC. It is translated as CASRGQGLPYEQYV.

This chain links TRBV19 with TRBJ1-5; D call uncertain. The V end was cut by 7 bases, the J end by 7 bases, with 11 bases between. The CDR3 has 12 amino acids. The germline gives CDR1 LNHDA, CDR2 SQIVND (reference sequence). CDR3 loop: CASTGFDQPQHF. DNA of the CDR3: TGTGCCAGTACCGGGTTTGACCAGCCCCAGCATTTT.

The rearrangement uses TRBV7-9 and TRBJ2-3; 8 bases fit TRBD2. V lost 2 bases, J lost 2 bases, and 9 bases stayed unmatched. This CDR3 has 17 residues. Per germline, CDR1 SEHNR and CDR2 FQNEAQ (reference sequence). The DNA for the CDR3 is TGTGCCAGCAGCTTAATTATGGCGGGAGGACCCACAGATACGCAGTATTTT. Amino acid sequence: CASSLIMAGGPTDTQYF.

The chain couples TRBV27 to TRBJ2-5, with 7 bases matching TRBD2. The CDR3 sequence is 13 residues long. The junction had 6 bases not matched to a gene; V was cut back by 7 bases and J by 4 bases. CDR1 and CDR2 from the germline V gene are MNHEY and SMNVEV (reference sequence). The CDR3 sequence is CASKNSGRETQYF. Written as DNA, the CDR3 is TGTGCCAGCAAGAATAGCGGGCGAGAGACCCAGTACTTC.

This clone was picked up one time. V is TRBV2 and J is TRBJ1-6; the match to TRBD1 covers 7 bases. The length of the CDR3 is 15 residues. Germline-derived CDR1 and CDR2 are SNHLY and FYNNEI. J gave up 3 bases and V 7 bases, and 6 bases lay outside the gene matches. The CDR3 region has the DNA TGTGCCAGCACCGGGACAGCCATCTATAATTCACCCCTCCACTTT. It is translated as CASTGTAIYNSPLHF.

This clone was counted a single time. The J gene is TRBJ1-5, the V gene TRBV29-1, with D maybe TRBD1 (5 bases). Germline V gene sequence: CDR1 SQVTM, CDR2 ANQGSEA. Trimming pared 4 bases from V and 3 bases from J, leaving 10 bases between. The CDR3 has 13 residues. CDR3 residues: CSVASQDNQPQHF. CDR3 in DNA: TGCAGCGTTGCCTCACAGGACAATCAGCCCCAGCATTTT.

The V call is TRBV7-6, the J call TRBJ2-1; D is perhaps TRBD1 (5 bases). Trimming stripped 0 bases from V and 9 bases from J, with 9 bases between. CDR3 length: 13 amino acids. From germline, CDR1 is SGHVS and CDR2 FNYEAQ. CDR3 loop: CASSLALGREQFF. The CDR3 DNA sequence: TGTGCCAGCAGCTTAGCGTTGGGGCGTGAGCAGTTCTTC. The full variable domain, its missing parts supplied by reference TRBV7-6 and TRBJ2-1, is GAGVSQSPRYKVTKRGQDVALRCDPISGHVSLYWYRQALGQGPEFLTYFNYEAQQDKSGLPNDRFSAERPEGSISTLTIQRTEQRDSAMYRCASSLALGREQFFGPGTRLTVL.

This rearrangement joins TRBV7-2 to TRBJ2-5; TRBD2 aligns across 12 bases. With 1 base clipped from V and 1 base from J, the junction kept 10 bases outside the gene matches. CDR1 and CDR2 from the germline V gene are SGHTA and FQGNSA. The CDR3 runs 19 residues. The CDR3 protein is CASSLVPTSGSGRQETQYF. CDR3 in DNA: TGTGCCAGCAGCTTAGTTCCGACTAGCGGGAGTGGTCGCCAAGAGACCCAGTACTTC.

This chain connects TRBV28 to TRBJ1-2; 8 bases match TRBD1. Germline loops: CDR1 MDHEN, CDR2 SYDVKM. V lost 5 bases and J lost 7; bases outside the gene matches: 6. The CDR3 consists of 13 residues. The chain's CDR3 is CASSTQGGLGYTF. Here the CDR3 DNA reads TGTGCCAGCAGTACACAGGGGGGTCTTGGCTACACCTTC.

The chain carries TRBV4-2 and TRBJ1-5; 10 bases agree with TRBD1. In germline, CDR1 is LGHNA, CDR2 YNFKEQ. V lost 4 bases, J lost 5 bases, and 2 bases stayed unmatched. The CDR3 sequence is 14 residues long. Here the CDR3 reads CASSRGTGDQPQHF. CDR3 bases: TGTGCCAGCAGCCGAGGGACAGGGGATCAGCCCCAGCATTTT.

V usage is TRBV7-6 and J usage is TRBJ2-3; possibly TRBD2 for D (7 bases). Germline CDR1 reads SGHVS; CDR2 reads FNYEAQ. Trimming removed 3 bases at V and 2 bases at J, with 12 bases between. The CDR3 spans 15 residues. Here the CDR3 DNA reads TGTGCCAGCAGCTTTGGGGGGGCTTCCACAGATACGCAGTATTTT. Translating gives CASSFGGASTDTQYF. The full variable domain, its missing parts supplied by reference TRBV7-6 and TRBJ2-3, is GAGVSQSPRYKVTKRGQDVALRCDPISGHVSLYWYRQALGQGPEFLTYFNYEAQQDKSGLPNDRFSAERPEGSISTLTIQRTEQRDSAMYRCASSFGGASTDTQYFGPGTRLTVL.

This sequence joins TRBV2 and TRBJ1-5, with D possibly TRBD1 on 5 matching bases. V lost 3 bases and J 7 bases, leaving 10 bases between the germline ends. The CDR3 runs 13 residues. The germline V gene encodes CDR1 SNHLY and CDR2 FYNNEI. The CDR3 sequence is CASSDQGTQPQHF. The CDR3 DNA sequence: TGTGCCAGCAGTGATCAGGGAACGCAGCCCCAGCATTTT.

This clone was counted a few times. The chain couples TRBV2 to TRBJ1-5; 7 bases map to TRBD1. V dropped 7 bases and J dropped 9; count of bases not matched to a gene: 15. Germline values: CDR1 SNHLY, CDR2 FYNNEI. The CDR3 consists of 15 residues. The CDR3 is CASKGQDSNQSPQHF. CDR3 DNA: TGTGCCAGCAAAGGACAGGACAGCAATCAGTCGCCCCAGCATTTT. Variable domain in full (rest from reference TRBV2 and TRBJ1-5): EPEVTQTPSHQVTQMGQEVILRCVPISNHLYFYWYRQILGQKVEFLVSFYNNEISEKSEIFDDQFSVERPDGSNFTLKIRSTKLEDSAMYFCASKGQDSNQSPQHFGDGTRLSIL.

The rearrangement joins TRBV2 to TRBJ2-1; 11 nucleotides line up with TRBD2. CDR1 SNHLY and CDR2 FYNNEI come from the germline V gene. Trimming cost V 6 bases and J 3 bases; bases outside gene matches: 4. This CDR3 is built from 15 residues. In nucleotides, the CDR3 is TGTGCCAGCAGAGCCGGGACTAGCGGCTACAATGAGCAGTTCTTC. Residues: CASRAGTSGYNEQFF.

The rearrangement uses TRBV28 and TRBJ1-2, with 9 nucleotides matching TRBD1. With 6 bases clipped from V and 10 bases from J, the junction kept 9 bases outside the gene matches. The CDR3 is 13 amino acids. Looked up from germline, CDR1 is MDHEN and CDR2 is SYDVKM. The CDR3 nucleotides read TGTGCCAGCAGCTCCGGGGACAGGGCGGCCTACACCTTC. Residues: CASSSGDRAAYTF.

The DNA of the CDR3 is TGTGCCAGCAGCCAAGGAGCTAGCGGGGGTCCCCACGAGCAGTACTTC. Translation gives CASSQGASGGPHEQYF. This chain connects TRBV4-2 to TRBJ2-7; 10 nucleotides align to TRBD2. V was pared by 1 base and J by 5 bases, with 8 bases of the junction left unmatched. CDR1 is LGHNA, CDR2 YNFKEQ, per germline. The CDR3 totals 16 residues.

This clone was counted a single time. The rearrangement uses TRBV28 and TRBJ1-1; 9 bases line up with TRBD1. The V and J ends lost 6 bases and 11 bases, in that order; junction bases with no gene match: 10. Germline CDR1 MDHEN, CDR2 SYDVKM. The CDR3 has 13 residues. The CDR3 sequence is CASRPPDRGRAFF. DNA for the CDR3: TGTGCCAGCAGGCCCCCGGACAGGGGACGGGCTTTCTTT. The variable domain in full, completed from reference TRBV28 and TRBJ1-1, reads DVKVTQSSRYLVKRTGEKVFLECVQDMDHENMFWYRQDPGLGLRLIYFSYDVKMKEKGDIPEGYSVSREKKERFSLILESASTNQTSMYLCASRPPDRGRAFFGQGTRLTVV.

The J gene is TRBJ1-1, the V gene TRBV2; 10 nucleotides agree with TRBD1. The germline V gene has CDR1 SNHLY and CDR2 FYNNEI. The CDR3 sequence is 15 residues long. The trim removed 2 bases at V and 7 bases at J, leaving 7 bases unmatched. The CDR3 sequence: CASSERGTGENEAFF. Here the CDR3 DNA reads TGTGCCAGCAGTGAACGGGGGACAGGGGAGAATGAAGCTTTCTTT. Using reference TRBV2 and TRBJ1-1 for the parts outside the CDR3, the full variable domain is EPEVTQTPSHQVTQMGQEVILRCVPISNHLYFYWYRQILGQKVEFLVSFYNNEISEKSEIFDDQFSVERPDGSNFTLKIRSTKLEDSAMYFCASSERGTGENEAFFGQGTRLTVV.

The DNA of the CDR3 is TGTGCCAGCAGCTTAGCGCCAACTAAAGAGACCCAGTACTTC. Amino acid sequence: CASSLAPTKETQYF. The V gene is TRBV7-9, the J gene TRBJ2-5; D ambiguous. There are 14 residues in the CDR3. Trimming stripped 0 bases from V and 3 bases from J, with 8 bases between. CDR1 and CDR2 from the germline V gene are SEHNR and FQNEAQ (reference sequence).

This clone came up a few times. One junction end disagrees with the germline gene, perhaps due to a read error. The chain combines TRBV7-9 with TRBJ1-2, with no clear D. The germline CDR1 and CDR2 sequences are SEHNR and FQNEAQ (reference sequence). This CDR3 contains 12 residues. Written as DNA, the CDR3 is TGTTCCAGCAGCTTAGATCTCTATGGCTACACCTTC. Translating gives CSSSLDLYGYTF.

The V call is TRBV11-1, the J call TRBJ2-1; 10 nucleotides align to TRBD2. The CDR3 extends over 17 amino acids. J was trimmed by 5 bases and V by 5 bases; bases with no gene match: 12. Germline assignment: CDR1 SGHAT and CDR2 FQDESV (reference sequence). This chain's CDR3 is CASSRRIAGGRNNEQFF. CDR3 nucleotide sequence: TGTGCCAGCAGCCGTCGAATAGCGGGAGGACGAAACAATGAGCAGTTCTTC.

V gene TRBV4-1 combines with J gene TRBJ2-1; tentative D call: TRBD1 (5 bases). Germline CDR1 is MGHRA and CDR2 is YSYEKL. Trimming stripped 4 bases from V and 8 bases from J, with 9 bases between. The CDR3 sequence is 12 residues long. CDR3 coding DNA: TGCGCCAGCAGCCCTGCAGGGTATGAGCAGTTCTTC. This sequence encodes CASSPAGYEQFF.

In DNA, the CDR3 is TGCAGCGTTGAGGGGCTAGAATCCCACCTTGAGCAGTTCTTC. Residues: CSVEGLESHLEQFF. The V call is TRBV29-1, the J call TRBJ2-1; tentative D call: TRBD1 (5 bases). Germline V lookup: CDR1 SQVTM, CDR2 ANQGSEA. There are 14 residues in the CDR3. With 3 bases removed from V and 9 bases from J, the gap between germline ends came to 18 bases.